This T cell receptor (beta chain) was sequenced during a study of blood T cell repertoires in COVID-19. Study overall: Donors in the United States, Italy and Spain gave samples during acute or convalescent COVID-19.

Germline V gene sequence: CDR1 SGHTA, CDR2 FQGTGA. V was trimmed by 6 bases and J by 7 bases, leaving 19 bases between them. The CDR3 consists of 15 residues. In the authors' workflow: From reference gene primer amplification, estimates of nucleated cell counts were derived. TCRdb's table, derived via immunoSEQ multiplex PCR, lists solely in-frame clones and lacks some. For V, J and clone size, that table is used; D and trimming come from the DNA. The sample carries approximately 19,000 clones, approximately 84% recorded once. Sequenced sample: peripheral blood. This chain joins TRBV7-3 and TRBJ2-1; a weak D match, TRBD1 (6 bases). This TCR came from a human donor with active COVID-19. The donor label of this sample is uncertain. CDR3 in DNA: TGTGCCAGCAGGCAGGGGCTTGAATCGAGGAATGAGCAGTTCTTC. As protein: CASRQGLESRNEQFF.